This T cell receptor (beta chain) comes out of a study of blood T cell repertoires in COVID-19 (dated by TCRdb to 2020 to 2021). Background for the entire study: Samples from collaborators originated in the United States, Italy and Spain and spanned both the acute and convalescent phases of COVID-19. The material from the prospective study consisted of cDNA or gDNA derived from T cells, B-cell-depleted T cells, or PBMCs. The dataset comprised deeply sampled blood TCRbeta repertoires from subjects exposed to, actively infected with, or recovered from COVID-19. The repertoires were made available in a free public database intended to serve as a resource for research on the immune response to SARS-CoV-2. Samples were obtained from the ongoing ImmuneRACE study (first 160 participants) and from some 1,300 subjects provided by 6 global collaborators. A de-identified subject ID, COVID-19 status, age in years and sex were almost always included in the sample metadata. Where HLA class I and class II types were available, the types were taken from metadata supplied by the sample provider, not from assay-based typing.

On the study overall, not on this receptor specifically: How much clinical and demographic metadata was included differed by source and by participant, and the metadata was provided uncurated.

The immunoSEQ Assay, a bias-controlled multiplex PCR, was used to amplify TCRbeta CDR3 regions from genomic DNA. In the authors' own workflow: The number of nucleated cells in each sample was estimated by amplification of reference gene primers within the assay. To quantify the absolute abundance of each unique TCRbeta CDR3 rearrangement, sequence reads were collapsed and filtered. For each sample, productive Simpson clonality was calculated by taking the square root of Simpson's diversity index across productive rearrangements. Held by TCRdb, this immuneACCESS table contains in-frame sequences only and omits some clones. Under half of the omission traces to an unresolved V gene where checked; the cause of the rest is unknown. Clone size and V and J calls were adopted from that table, with D and trimming inferred from the DNA. The sample has 70,000 or so clones on record, roughly 87% of them singletons. The ten largest clones take up roughly 28% of the sample.

On this clone: Its antigen has not been determined. No base quality information exists; no much larger clone differs at one position.

Each collaborating institution followed its own protocols to collect whole blood in K2EDTA tubes. For TCRbeta analysis, collaborators shipped samples in one of three forms: frozen whole blood, isolated PBMCs, or DNA extracted from either of those sample types. The CDR3 contains 13 residues, cysteine and phenylalanine counted. The entry retains the CDR3 DNA only, 39 bases that are in frame from base 1. Trimming removed 4 bases from V and 5 bases from J, leaving 12 bases between the germline ends. Per the germline V gene, SGDLS is the CDR1 and YYNGEE is the CDR2. Sequenced: peripheral blood. Recombination connected TRBV9 to TRBJ1-1; perhaps TRBD1 is the D gene, with 5 bases matching. The TCR was taken from an elderly woman with active or convalescent COVID-19. The nucleotide sequence reads as follows: TGTGCCAGCAGCAAAGGGGATGCGACTGAAGCTTTCTTT. This gives the protein CASSKGDATEAFF.